This T cell receptor (beta chain) originates from a study of blood T cell repertoires in COVID-19. About the research overall: Acute-phase and convalescent COVID-19 samples originated in the United States, Italy and Spain.

This clone showed up just a few times. This CDR3 is built from 15 residues. Per germline, CDR1 PRHDT and CDR2 FYEKMQ (reference sequence). V shed 5 bases and J 5 bases; nucleotides not matched to a gene: 6. The assay was immunoSEQ multiplex PCR, and TCRdb's table has in-frame clones only and misses some. Counted here are approximately 310,000 clones, 80% to 90% occurring once; the ten biggest clones make up under 2.5%. Membership in each cohort depended on participant-reported clinical history. Recovery among Cohort 3 donors was established by two negative PCRs, clearance, or symptom resolution. V is TRBV13 and J is TRBJ1-4; 9 bases align to TRBD1. This clonotype originated in a man aged 25 to 40 who had recovered from COVID-19. Sequencing input: PBMCs or T cells enriched from blood (not recorded which). The CDR3 sequence is CASSRWDRVNEKLFF. The CDR3 DNA is TGTGCCAGCAGCAGATGGGACAGGGTGAATGAAAAACTGTTTTTT.